A selection of T cell receptor beta chains follows, all from one sample in a study of cytomegalovirus exposure and HLA in healthy donors. Some clones are missing from TCRdb's copy, which holds only in-frame ones; the method was immunoSEQ multiplex PCR. Of about 150,000 clones in the sample, over 65% were seen once. Sample: PBMCs. The receptor source for this set is a woman aged 40 to 50 in good health and CMV-seronegative. Each CDR3 is given with its conserved first and last residue. D genes are given only for firm matches. Clone size is shown for a subset of rows, as once, few, many or a class of expanded clone.

cdr3_length: 15; d_call: .; j_call: TRBJ2-2; clone_size: .; v_call: TRBV11-3; cdr3_aa: CASRGASANTGELFF; cdr3_nt: TGTGCCAGCCGTGGGGCTAGCGCGAACACCGGGGAGCTGTTTTTT
cdr3_length: 13; d_call: .; j_call: TRBJ2-5; clone_size: .; v_call: TRBV10-2; cdr3_aa: CASRIQAQETQYF; cdr3_nt: TGCGCCAGCAGAATTCAGGCTCAAGAGACCCAGTACTTC
cdr3_length: 15; d_call: TRBD2; j_call: TRBJ2-2; clone_size: .; v_call: TRBV2; cdr3_aa: CASRGTSANTGELFF; cdr3_nt: TGTGCCAGCAGGGGGACTAGCGCGAACACCGGGGAGCTGTTTTTT
cdr3_length: 14; d_call: .; j_call: TRBJ2-5; clone_size: few; v_call: TRBV5-1; cdr3_aa: CASSLAGAEETQYF; cdr3_nt: TGCGCCAGCAGCTTGGCTGGGGCAGAAGAGACCCAGTACTTC
cdr3_length: 13; d_call: .; j_call: TRBJ2-2; clone_size: .; v_call: TRBV19; cdr3_aa: CASSIGSVGELFF; cdr3_nt: TGTGCCAGTAGTATAGGGAGTGTCGGGGAGCTGTTTTTT
cdr3_length: 15; d_call: .; j_call: TRBJ2-1; clone_size: .; v_call: TRBV6-5; cdr3_aa: CASSYLSSDNNEQFF; cdr3_nt: TGTGCCAGCAGTTACCTTTCTAGCGACAACAATGAGCAGTTCTTC
cdr3_length: 11; d_call: .; j_call: TRBJ1-1; clone_size: .; v_call: TRBV19; cdr3_aa: CASSIGGKAFF; cdr3_nt: TGTGCCAGTAGTATAGGAGGGAAGGCTTTCTTT
cdr3_length: 15; d_call: .; j_call: TRBJ2-5; clone_size: .; v_call: TRBV6-5; cdr3_aa: CASSYSTLRKETQYF; cdr3_nt: TGTGCCAGCAGTTACTCTACTCTGAGAAAAGAGACCCAGTACTTC
cdr3_length: 14; d_call: .; j_call: TRBJ2-3; clone_size: few; v_call: TRBV2; cdr3_aa: CASSDLVGTDTQYF; cdr3_nt: TGTGCCAGCAGTGACCTAGTTGGCACAGATACGCAGTATTTT
cdr3_length: 18; d_call: TRBD1; j_call: TRBJ2-6; clone_size: .; v_call: TRBV18; cdr3_aa: CASSPGQGFTSGANVLTF; cdr3_nt: TGTGCCAGCTCACCGGGACAGGGCTTCACTTCTGGGGCCAACGTCCTGACTTTC
cdr3_length: 15; d_call: TRBD2; j_call: TRBJ2-1; clone_size: .; v_call: TRBV13; cdr3_aa: CASSPRLAGAYEQFF; cdr3_nt: TGTGCCAGCAGCCCCAGACTAGCGGGAGCATATGAGCAGTTCTTC
cdr3_length: 14; d_call: TRBD1; j_call: TRBJ1-1; clone_size: .; v_call: TRBV5-6; cdr3_aa: CASSVGQVNTEAFF; cdr3_nt: TGTGCCAGCAGCGTCGGACAGGTCAACACTGAAGCTTTCTTT
cdr3_length: 15; d_call: TRBD1; j_call: TRBJ2-1; clone_size: few; v_call: TRBV5-1; cdr3_aa: CASSLPGTGGHEQFF; cdr3_nt: TGCGCCAGCAGCTTACCTGGGACAGGGGGCCATGAGCAGTTCTTC
cdr3_length: 15; d_call: .; j_call: TRBJ1-4; clone_size: .; v_call: TRBV7-9; cdr3_aa: CASSPPTTYLEKLFF; cdr3_nt: TGTGCCAGCAGCCCACCGACGACTTATCTCGAAAAACTGTTTTTT
cdr3_length: 15; d_call: TRBD2; j_call: TRBJ2-1; clone_size: .; v_call: TRBV11-3; cdr3_aa: CASSLRLAGWSEQFF; cdr3_nt: TGTGCCAGCAGCCTCAGACTAGCCGGATGGAGTGAGCAGTTCTTC
cdr3_length: 13; d_call: .; j_call: TRBJ1-2; clone_size: .; v_call: TRBV7-9; cdr3_aa: CASSLGGGNGYTF; cdr3_nt: TGTGCCAGCAGCTTGGGGGGGGGCAATGGCTACACCTTC
cdr3_length: 14; d_call: TRBD1; j_call: TRBJ2-7; clone_size: .; v_call: TRBV2; cdr3_aa: CASSRTGGSYEQYF; cdr3_nt: TGTGCCAGCAGCCGGACAGGGGGTTCCTACGAGCAGTACTTC
cdr3_length: 15; d_call: .; j_call: TRBJ1-2; clone_size: few; v_call: TRBV11-2; cdr3_aa: CASSLDPTGLDGYTF; cdr3_nt: TGTGCCAGCAGCTTAGACCCTACAGGGTTAGATGGCTACACCTTC
cdr3_length: 15; d_call: TRBD1; j_call: TRBJ1-1; clone_size: .; v_call: TRBV11-3; cdr3_aa: CASSLGTGYSAEAFF; cdr3_nt: TGTGCCAGCAGCTTGGGGACAGGGTATAGCGCTGAAGCTTTCTTT
cdr3_length: 15; d_call: TRBD1; j_call: TRBJ2-7; clone_size: .; v_call: TRBV7-6; cdr3_aa: CASSVGTGGSYEQYF; cdr3_nt: TGTGCCAGCAGCGTTGGGACAGGGGGCTCCTACGAGCAGTACTTC
cdr3_length: 13; d_call: .; j_call: TRBJ2-1; clone_size: once; v_call: TRBV6-4; cdr3_aa: CASSTTSYHEQFF; cdr3_nt: TGTGCCAGCAGTACAACTAGCTATCATGAGCAGTTCTTC
cdr3_length: 11; d_call: .; j_call: TRBJ2-7; clone_size: .; v_call: TRBV28; cdr3_aa: CASSDYYEQYF; cdr3_nt: TGTGCCAGCAGTGACTACTACGAGCAGTACTTC
cdr3_length: 16; d_call: TRBD1; j_call: TRBJ1-1; clone_size: .; v_call: TRBV11-3; cdr3_aa: CASSSQSGTGNTEAFF; cdr3_nt: TGTGCCAGCAGCTCCCAATCGGGGACAGGGAACACTGAAGCTTTCTTT
cdr3_length: 15; d_call: .; j_call: TRBJ1-2; clone_size: .; v_call: TRBV28; cdr3_aa: CASSLPEEGYYGYTF; cdr3_nt: TGTGCCAGCAGTTTACCCGAAGAGGGCTACTATGGCTACACCTTC
cdr3_length: 16; d_call: .; j_call: TRBJ2-2; clone_size: .; v_call: TRBV7-9; cdr3_aa: CASSPRGARDTGELFF; cdr3_nt: TGTGCCAGCAGCCCCCGGGGGGCGCGGGACACCGGGGAGCTGTTTTTT
cdr3_length: 16; d_call: .; j_call: TRBJ2-5; clone_size: .; v_call: TRBV7-7; cdr3_aa: CASSPRVPLSQETQYF; cdr3_nt: TGTGCTAGCAGTCCTCGGGTTCCACTATCACAAGAAACCCAGTACTTC
cdr3_length: 15; d_call: TRBD2; j_call: TRBJ2-3; clone_size: .; v_call: TRBV5-1; cdr3_aa: CASSLGGTSPDTQYF; cdr3_nt: TGCGCCAGCAGCTTGGGAGGGACTAGCCCAGATACGCAGTATTTT
cdr3_length: 13; d_call: .; j_call: TRBJ1-1; clone_size: .; v_call: TRBV6-1; cdr3_aa: CASRGLMGSEAFF; cdr3_nt: TGTGCCAGCAGAGGACTGATGGGCTCTGAAGCTTTCTTT
cdr3_length: 17; d_call: .; j_call: TRBJ1-1; clone_size: .; v_call: TRBV19; cdr3_aa: CASSNTAVRWSPTEAFF; cdr3_nt: TGTGCCAGTAGTAACACCGCGGTTAGATGGTCCCCGACTGAAGCTTTCTTT
cdr3_length: 14; d_call: .; j_call: TRBJ1-1; clone_size: .; v_call: TRBV5-5; cdr3_aa: CASSPGLMNTEAFF; cdr3_nt: TGTGCCAGCAGCCCAGGATTAATGAACACTGAAGCTTTCTTT
cdr3_length: 15; d_call: .; j_call: TRBJ1-1; clone_size: few; v_call: TRBV2; cdr3_aa: CASSEGRGGPQEAFF; cdr3_nt: TGTGCCAGCAGTGAAGGGAGGGGCGGCCCCCAGGAAGCTTTCTTT
cdr3_length: 15; d_call: TRBD1; j_call: TRBJ1-1; clone_size: .; v_call: TRBV5-1; cdr3_aa: CASSVTGTVNTEAFF; cdr3_nt: TGCGCCAGCAGCGTGACCGGGACAGTGAACACTGAAGCTTTCTTT
cdr3_length: 15; d_call: .; j_call: TRBJ2-3; clone_size: .; v_call: TRBV5-1; cdr3_aa: CASSLAGTGRDTQYF; cdr3_nt: TGCGCCAGCAGCTTGGCCGGAACAGGGAGAGATACGCAGTATTTT
cdr3_length: 14; d_call: TRBD2; j_call: TRBJ2-1; clone_size: few; v_call: TRBV25-1; cdr3_aa: CASMASGRVSEQFF; cdr3_nt: TGTGCCAGCATGGCTAGCGGGAGGGTTAGTGAGCAGTTCTTC
cdr3_length: 17; d_call: TRBD2; j_call: TRBJ2-1; clone_size: .; v_call: TRBV6-1; cdr3_aa: CASSEVSGSRRVNEQFF; cdr3_nt: TGTGCCAGCAGTGAAGTGAGCGGGAGTCGACGCGTCAATGAGCAGTTCTTC
cdr3_length: 14; d_call: TRBD1; j_call: TRBJ2-2; clone_size: .; v_call: TRBV2; cdr3_aa: CASSTGTGWGELFF; cdr3_nt: TGTGCCAGCAGTACCGGGACAGGATGGGGGGAGCTGTTTTTT
cdr3_length: 14; d_call: .; j_call: TRBJ1-4; clone_size: .; v_call: TRBV7-9; cdr3_aa: CASSLRTGDEKLFF; cdr3_nt: TGTGCCAGCAGCTTACGTACGGGGGATGAAAAACTGTTTTTT
cdr3_length: 12; d_call: .; j_call: TRBJ2-7; clone_size: .; v_call: TRBV30; cdr3_aa: CAWSVSGSGQYF; cdr3_nt: TGTGCCTGGAGTGTATCTGGGAGTGGGCAGTACTTC
cdr3_length: 19; d_call: TRBD1; j_call: TRBJ2-2; clone_size: once; v_call: TRBV11-2; cdr3_aa: CASSLDVLGDRPFSGGLFF; cdr3_nt: TGTGCCAGCAGCTTAGATGTATTAGGGGACAGGCCTTTTTCAGGAGGGCTGTTTTTT
cdr3_length: 12; d_call: TRBD1; j_call: TRBJ1-4; clone_size: .; v_call: TRBV30; cdr3_aa: CAWSDRGEKLFF; cdr3_nt: TGTGCCTGGAGTGACAGGGGAGAAAAACTGTTTTTT
cdr3_length: 15; d_call: .; j_call: TRBJ2-3; clone_size: .; v_call: TRBV5-4; cdr3_aa: CASGPRSVMMDTQYF; cdr3_nt: TGTGCCAGCGGCCCCCGGAGCGTTATGATGGATACGCAGTATTTT